These 10 T cell receptor beta chains came from one sample sequenced in a study of breast tumors, draining lymph nodes, adjacent tissues (dated by TCRdb to between 2015 and 2016). Library method: multiplex PCR. Data came from an Illumina HiSeq 2000. TCRdb trimmed the raw reads at Q25, called clones with MiXCR and kept productive beta chains. One record per CDR3 amino acid sequence lists the most common genes and DNA. This sample holds approximately 210,000 distinct CDR3 sequences; about 34% were observed only once. The leading ten clones occupy 1.3% to 1.5% of the sample. The lymph node samples were taken from the axillary draining lymph nodes of breast cancer patients. The sample taken for sequencing was axillary lymph node tissue. These receptors were collected from a female donor with breast cancer. Some clones in this sample may be carry-over from other donors' samples.

This clonotype has more than one count but fewer than ten. A read error is possible here, since a much larger clone lies one base away. The J gene is TRBJ2-5, the V gene TRBV5-8, with a tentative D call TRBD2 (6 bases). Germline V lookup: CDR1 SGHTS, CDR2 YDEGEE. Trimming took off 2 bases at V and 4 bases at J, with 12 bases between the two ends. The CDR3 totals 14 residues. The CDR3 coding sequence is TGTGCCAGCAGCTTTGGAGGGGCCGGAGAGACCCAGTACTTC. This gives the protein CASSFGGAGETQYF.

The V and J genes are TRBV7-9 and TRBJ2-3; D uncertain. From germline, CDR1 is SEHNR and CDR2 FQNEAQ (reference sequence). The CDR3 extends over 14 amino acids. V was cut by 10 bases and J by 1 base, with 15 bases left in between. CDR3 protein: CAKSGSLGTDTQYF. The CDR3 nucleotides read TGTGCCAAAAGTGGTAGTCTGGGCACAGATACGCAGTATTTT.

This clonotype was counted ten times or more. The J gene is TRBJ2-6, the V gene TRBV27; possibly TRBD2 for D (7 bases). CDR1 and CDR2 (germline): MNHEY, SMNVEV (reference sequence). V lost 3 bases to trimming and J lost 2 bases, with 14 bases between them. The CDR3 length is 17 residues. This CDR3 is CASSLTSGGAGANVLTF. CDR3 nucleotides: TGTGCCAGCAGTTTGACGTCGGGGGGCGCTGGGGCCAACGTCCTGACTTTC.

The genes are TRBV15 and TRBJ2-1; 10 bases are a match to TRBD2. Germline CDR1 is LNHNV and CDR2 is YYDKDF (reference sequence). The CDR3 has 15 amino acids. Trimming removed 3 bases from V and 6 bases from J; junction bases left unmatched: 5. The CDR3: CATSRDTSGINEQFF. As DNA, the CDR3 is TGTGCCACCAGCAGGGATACTAGCGGGATCAATGAGCAGTTCTTC.

This chain uses TRBV30 with TRBJ1-4, with a possible D match to TRBD1 (5 bases). V shed 1 base and J shed 0 bases, with 15 bases lying between them. Germline V lookup: CDR1 GTSNPN, CDR2 SVGIG (reference sequence). This CDR3 has 17 residues. The CDR3 protein is CAWSGLWGGATNEKLFF. The CDR3 DNA reads as TGTGCCTGGAGTGGTCTCTGGGGCGGTGCAACTAATGAAAAACTGTTTTTT.

The chain recombines TRBV10-3 with TRBJ1-2, with TRBD1 as a possible D gene (5 bases). CDR1 and CDR2 (germline): ENHRY, SYGVKD. CDR3 length: 14 amino acids. Trimming pared 3 bases from V and 1 base from J, leaving 9 bases between. CDR3 sequence (DNA): TGTGCCATCAGTGACCGGGACGTTAACTATGGCTACACCTTC. Translating it yields CAISDRDVNYGYTF.

This clonotype was seen a handful of times. A much larger clone differs from this one at a single base, so this may be a read error. V gene TRBV6-5 combines with J gene TRBJ2-5; 8 bases line up with TRBD2. CDR1 MNHEY and CDR2 SVGAGI come from the germline V gene. Trimming at V came to 8 bases and at J to 14 bases, leaving 19 bases not matched to a gene. The CDR3 consists of 14 residues. In DNA, the CDR3 is TGTGCCAGCCGTCATCCGGGACTAGGTTCCCCTCTTTACTTC. It codes for CASRHPGLGSPLYF.

As concerns this clonotype: A read error may explain this, as a much larger clone is one base away. This chain joins TRBV11-2 and TRBJ1-5; D possibly corresponds to TRBD1 (6 bases). Germline V CDR1 and CDR2: SGHAT, FQNNGV. This CDR3 is 13 amino acids long. The ends were cut back, 1 base at V and 9 bases at J, with 10 bases in the middle. The CDR3 is CASSLAGGPPQHF. CDR3 nucleotide sequence: TGTGCCAGCAGCTTAGCTGGGGGGCCGCCCCAGCATTTT.

In this sample, this clonotype turned up many times. The V gene is TRBV5-1, the J gene TRBJ2-1; a possible D gene is TRBD2 (6 bases). This CDR3 contains 15 residues. Germline V lookup: CDR1 SGHRS, CDR2 YFSETQ. The germline V and J ends were trimmed by 3 bases and 4 bases, with 14 bases remaining between them. DNA for the CDR3: TGCGCCAGCAGCTCCGCGGCGGGGTCTTACAATGAGCAGTTCTTC. It specifies CASSSAAGSYNEQFF.

This clonotype was recorded a few times. A much larger clone differs from this one at a single base, so this may be a read error. DNA of the CDR3: TGCAGTGCACAGGGGGACTCCTACGAGCCGTACTTC. This gives the protein CSAQGDSYEPYF. This chain links TRBV20-1 with TRBJ2-7, with 8 bases lining up with TRBD1. The CDR3 is made up of 12 amino acids. Germline V gene sequence: CDR1 DFQATT, CDR2 SNEGSKA (reference sequence).